A single sample gave rise to the 5 T cell receptor beta chains below, sequenced in a study of cytomegalovirus exposure and HLA in healthy donors. Both 60 Vbeta primers and 13 Jbeta primers went into the PCR. Sequencing was performed with immunoSEQ multiplex PCR; in TCRdb, only in-frame clones are kept and a portion is missing. The sample consists of fewer than 250,000 clones, roughly 80% of them appearing once. Sequenced sample: PBMCs. The receptors derive from a man aged 25 to 45 in good health and CMV-seronegative.

The chain carries TRBV5-1 and TRBJ2-1; D remains ambiguous. The CDR3 totals 13 residues. Trimming pared 0 bases from V and 7 bases from J, leaving 8 bases between. The germline V gene encodes CDR1 SGHRS and CDR2 YFSETQ. As DNA, the CDR3 is TGCGCCAGCAGCTTGGTGGTAGAGAATGAGCAGTTCTTC. Translation: CASSLVVENEQFF.

This chain joins TRBV14 and TRBJ2-5, with 7 bases that match TRBD1. V shed 2 bases, J shed 4 bases, and the junction held 4 bases outside the gene matches. Germline V gene data show CDR1 as SGHDN and CDR2 as FVKESK. The CDR3 spans 14 residues. The DNA of the CDR3 is TGTGCCAGCAGCCAAAACAGGGGATCAGAGACCCAGTACTTC. It is translated as CASSQNRGSETQYF.

The sample holds one count of this clone. The chain employs TRBV6-1 and TRBJ1-2, with 7 bases that match TRBD1. The CDR3 totals 17 residues. Germline values: CDR1 MNHNS, CDR2 SASEGT. With V trimmed by 3 bases and J by 2 bases, 12 bases remained unmatched. For the CDR3, the DNA is TGTGCCAGCAGTGAGGGCAGGGGGTTAGTATCCAACTATGGCTACACCTTC. Translated: CASSEGRGLVSNYGYTF.

The chain has TRBV13 and TRBJ2-1, with 9 bases aligning to TRBD2. The CDR3 has 18 amino acids. V trimming: 3 bases; J trimming: 0 bases; junction bases outside the gene matches: 9. Germline-derived CDR1 and CDR2 are PRHDT and FYEKMQ (reference sequence). The CDR3 region is CASSFPAGGRSSYNEQFF. The DNA for the CDR3 is TGTGCCAGCAGCTTCCCAGCGGGGGGCCGTAGCTCCTACAATGAGCAGTTCTTC.

This rearrangement joins TRBV6-5 to TRBJ1-1; D is possibly TRBD1 (6 bases). The length of the CDR3 is 13 residues. The V end was cut by 7 bases, the J end by 1 base, with 10 bases between. CDR1 and CDR2 (germline): MNHEY, SVGAGI. CDR3 nucleotide sequence: TGTGCCAGCATAACACAGGGGAACACTGAAGCTTTCTTT. It encodes CASITQGNTEAFF.